These 4 T cell receptor beta chains came from one sample sequenced in a study of PD-L1 blockade in urothelial cancer. The sample's time point: peripheral blood 6 weeks after treatment start. The protocol was immunoSEQ multiplex PCR, while the TCRdb copy is restricted to in-frame clones and leaves out a portion. The sample contains 40,000 to 50,000 clones, 82% of which appear only once. This specimen was PBMCs, taken around atezolizumab (anti-PD-L1) treatment. The source is a man aged 55 to 70 with urothelial cancer.

The chain links TRBV5-4 to TRBJ1-2; weak D call: TRBD1 (6 bases). This CDR3 has 14 residues. CDR1 and CDR2 (germline): SGHNT, YYREEE (reference sequence). Trimming stripped 0 bases from V and 5 bases from J, with 11 bases between. The CDR3 nucleotides are TGTGCCAGCAGCTTGGCTGGGACAAGTTATGGCTACACCTTC. It specifies CASSLAGTSYGYTF.

The chain employs TRBV6-1 and TRBJ1-4; the D is unclear. The CDR3 totals 12 residues. Between the trimmed V and J ends, which lost 1 base and 7 bases, there was a span of 4 bases. Germline V lookup: CDR1 MNHNS, CDR2 SASEGT. The CDR3 is CASSEGREKLFF. The DNA for the CDR3 is TGTGCCAGCAGTGAAGGTCGTGAAAAACTGTTTTTT.

This chain uses TRBV21-1 with TRBJ2-3; the table gives TRBD2 as D, unverified against the DNA. TRBV21-1 is an annotated pseudogene. This CDR3 region has 12 residues. The CDR3 is CASSKVLDTQYF. Written as DNA, the CDR3 is TGTGCCAGCAGCAAAGTACTGGATACGCAGTATTTT.

The chain couples TRBV11-2 to TRBJ2-5; 9 bases match TRBD1. The CDR3 spans 16 residues. The germline V gene has CDR1 SGHAT and CDR2 FQNNGV. J was trimmed by 5 bases and V by 8 bases; bases with no gene match: 15. The CDR3 region is CASSPTGQGRSETQYF. CDR3 DNA: TGTGCCAGCTCCCCAACCGGACAGGGGCGCAGCGAGACCCAGTACTTC.